This TCR beta chain derives from a study of blood T cell repertoires in COVID-19. Trimming left V 6 bases short and J 0 bases short, with 12 bases between. There are 16 residues in the CDR3. The V gene's germline CDR1 is MNHEY and CDR2 SMNVEV (reference sequence). The data were produced by immunoSEQ multiplex PCR, yet TCRdb's version contains in-frame clones alone and is incomplete. The sample lists around 53,000 clones; around nine tenths were seen once. The clonotype originates from a human donor in a cohort sampled during active COVID-19. Sequencing input: peripheral blood. The chain links TRBV27 to TRBJ1-6; TRBD1 is a possible D gene (5 bases). The DNA of the CDR3 is TGTGCCAGCAGGGTCACAGGCGGCTCCTATAATTCACCCCTCCACTTT. It translates to CASRVTGGSYNSPLHF.